This is a list of T cell receptor beta chains from one sample in a study of blood T cell repertoires in COVID-19. The method was immunoSEQ multiplex PCR; TCRdb's version includes in-frame clones alone and lacks a portion of them. The sample holds 180,000 or so clones, almost 85% seen once. Sequencing used peripheral blood. These receptors were collected from a man between 40 and 49 years old who had recovered from COVID-19. The CDR3 runs from the conserved cysteine through the conserved F or W. D genes are given only for firm matches. The size of a clone is reported for some rows only, either as once, few or many, or as a class for expanded clones.

J	V	D	size	CDR3	DNA
TRBJ1-1	TRBV30	TRBD1	.	CAWTPRGWDTEAFF	TGTGCCTGGACCCCCAGGGGGTGGGACACTGAAGCTTTCTTT
TRBJ2-6	TRBV7-6	.	.	CASSIGAGIYSGANVLTF	TGTGCCAGCTCCATAGGCGCAGGGATTTACTCTGGGGCCAACGTCCTGACTTTC
TRBJ1-2	TRBV19	.	.	CASSISLNYGYTF	TGTGCCAGTAGTATATCTTTGAACTATGGCTACACCTTC
TRBJ1-2	TRBV7-2	.	.	CASSFQGPPAKNYGYTF	TGTGCCAGCAGCTTCCAGGGGCCACCGGCCAAGAACTATGGCTACACCTTC
TRBJ1-2	TRBV9	.	.	CASSVAEGGYTF	TGTGCCAGCAGCGTAGCAGAGGGTGGCTACACCTTC
TRBJ2-1	TRBV28	TRBD1	.	CASSHTGGRWEQFF	TGTGCCAGCAGCCACACAGGGGGGAGGTGGGAGCAGTTCTTC
TRBJ1-5	TRBV12-3/TRBV12-4	.	.	CASTPGYQQPQHF	TGTGCCAGCACCCCAGGGTATCAACAGCCCCAGCATTTT
TRBJ2-7	TRBV30	.	.	CAWSKPGFYEQYF	TGTGCCTGGAGTAAACCGGGGTTCTACGAGCAGTACTTC
TRBJ2-1	TRBV6-6	.	few	CASPGVSRTYNEQFF	TGTGCCAGCCCCGGTGTTAGCCGAACCTACAATGAGCAGTTCTTC
TRBJ2-2	TRBV27	TRBD2	.	CASTNVAGGTGELFF	TGTGCCAGCACCAACGTAGCGGGAGGGACCGGGGAGCTGTTTTTT
TRBJ1-2	TRBV27	TRBD1	.	CASSLDPRGQNYGYTF	TGTGCCAGCAGTTTGGACCCCAGGGGGCAAAACTATGGCTACACCTTC